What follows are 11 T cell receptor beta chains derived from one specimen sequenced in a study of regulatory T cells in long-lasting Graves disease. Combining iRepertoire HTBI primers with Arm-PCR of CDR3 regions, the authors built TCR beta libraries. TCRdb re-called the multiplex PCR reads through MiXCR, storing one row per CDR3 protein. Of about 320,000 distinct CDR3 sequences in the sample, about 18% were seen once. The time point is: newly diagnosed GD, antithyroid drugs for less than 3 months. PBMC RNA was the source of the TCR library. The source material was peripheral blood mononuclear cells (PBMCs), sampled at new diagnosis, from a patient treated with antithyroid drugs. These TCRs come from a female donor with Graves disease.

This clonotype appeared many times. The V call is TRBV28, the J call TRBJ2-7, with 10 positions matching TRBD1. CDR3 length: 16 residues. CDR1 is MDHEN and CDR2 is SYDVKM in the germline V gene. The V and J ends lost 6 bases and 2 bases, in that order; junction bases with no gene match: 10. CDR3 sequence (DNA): TGTGCCAGCAGACCTTGGGGGACAGGGGTAACCTACGAGCAGTACTTC. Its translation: CASRPWGTGVTYEQYF. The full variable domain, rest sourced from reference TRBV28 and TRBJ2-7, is DVKVTQSSRYLVKRTGEKVFLECVQDMDHENMFWYRQDPGLGLRLIYFSYDVKMKEKGDIPEGYSVSREKKERFSLILESASTNQTSMYLCASRPWGTGVTYEQYFGPGTRLTVT.

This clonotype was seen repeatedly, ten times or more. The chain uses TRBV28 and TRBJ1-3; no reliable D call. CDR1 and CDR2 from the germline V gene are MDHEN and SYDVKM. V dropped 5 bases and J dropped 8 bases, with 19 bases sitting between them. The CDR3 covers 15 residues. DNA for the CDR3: TGTGCCAGCAGTCCCTATAGACGGAGTGCCGACACCATATATTTT. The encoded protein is CASSPYRRSADTIYF.

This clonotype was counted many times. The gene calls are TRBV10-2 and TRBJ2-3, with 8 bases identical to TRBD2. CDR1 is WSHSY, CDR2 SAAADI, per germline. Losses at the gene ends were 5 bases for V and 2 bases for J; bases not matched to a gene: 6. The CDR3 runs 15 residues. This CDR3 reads CASSLAGGTTDTQYF. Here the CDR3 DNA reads TGCGCCAGCAGTCTGGCGGGAGGCACCACAGATACGCAGTATTTT.

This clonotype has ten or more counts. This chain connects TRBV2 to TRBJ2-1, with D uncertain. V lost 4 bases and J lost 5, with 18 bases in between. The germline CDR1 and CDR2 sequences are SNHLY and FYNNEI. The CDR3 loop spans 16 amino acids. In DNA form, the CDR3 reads TGTGCCAGCAGTGTAGACCCATCGGCCCCTGACAATGAGCAGTTCTTC. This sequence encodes CASSVDPSAPDNEQFF.

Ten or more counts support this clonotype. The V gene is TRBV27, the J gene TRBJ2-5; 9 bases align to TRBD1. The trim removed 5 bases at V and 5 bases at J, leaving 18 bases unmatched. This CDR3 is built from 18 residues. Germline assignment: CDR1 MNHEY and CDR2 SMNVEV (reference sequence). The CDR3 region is CASSPKPHILGQGETQYF. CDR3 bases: TGTGCCAGCAGTCCCAAGCCCCACATTCTCGGACAGGGGGAGACCCAGTACTTC.

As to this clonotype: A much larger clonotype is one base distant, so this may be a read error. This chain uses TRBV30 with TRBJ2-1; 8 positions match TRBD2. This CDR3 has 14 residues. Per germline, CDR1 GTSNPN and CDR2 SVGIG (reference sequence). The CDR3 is CAWSVSGMYNEQLF. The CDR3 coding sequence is TGTGCCTGGAGTGTTAGCGGGATGTACAATGAGCAGCTCTTC.

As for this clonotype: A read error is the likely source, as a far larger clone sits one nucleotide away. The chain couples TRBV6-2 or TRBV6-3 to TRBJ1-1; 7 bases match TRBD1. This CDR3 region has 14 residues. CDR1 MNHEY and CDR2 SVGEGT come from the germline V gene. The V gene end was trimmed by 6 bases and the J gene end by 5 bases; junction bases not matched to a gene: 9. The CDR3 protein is CASSPDRAKTEAFF. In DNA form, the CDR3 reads TGTGCCAGCAGCCCCGACAGGGCCAAAACTGAAGCTTTCTTT.

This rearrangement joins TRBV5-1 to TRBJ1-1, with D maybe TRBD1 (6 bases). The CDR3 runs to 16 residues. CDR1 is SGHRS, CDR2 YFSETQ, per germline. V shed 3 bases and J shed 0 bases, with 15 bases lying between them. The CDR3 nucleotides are TGCGCCAGCAGCTCGGGGGGCTCACCGATGAACACTGAAGCTTTCTTT. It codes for CASSSGGSPMNTEAFF. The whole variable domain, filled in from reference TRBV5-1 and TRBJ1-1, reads KAGVTQTPRYLIKTRGQQVTLSCSPISGHRSVSWYQQTPGQGLQFLFEYFSETQRNKGNFPGRFSGRQFSNSRSEMNVSTLELGDSALYLCASSSGGSPMNTEAFFGQGTRLTVV.

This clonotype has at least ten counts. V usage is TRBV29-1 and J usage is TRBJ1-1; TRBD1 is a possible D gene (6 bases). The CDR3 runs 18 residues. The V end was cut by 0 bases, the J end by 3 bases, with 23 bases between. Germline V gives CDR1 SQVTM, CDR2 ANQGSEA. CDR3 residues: CSVEDSFEGGLRDTEAFF. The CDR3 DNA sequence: TGCAGCGTTGAAGATAGCTTTGAGGGGGGACTAAGGGACACTGAAGCTTTCTTT.

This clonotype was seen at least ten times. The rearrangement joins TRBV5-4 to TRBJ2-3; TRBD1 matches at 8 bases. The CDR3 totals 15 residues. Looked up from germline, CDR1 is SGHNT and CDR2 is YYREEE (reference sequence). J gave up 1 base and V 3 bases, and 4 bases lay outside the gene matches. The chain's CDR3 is CASSYGRGRTDTQYF. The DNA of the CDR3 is TGTGCCAGCAGCTATGGCAGGGGGCGCACAGATACGCAGTATTTT.

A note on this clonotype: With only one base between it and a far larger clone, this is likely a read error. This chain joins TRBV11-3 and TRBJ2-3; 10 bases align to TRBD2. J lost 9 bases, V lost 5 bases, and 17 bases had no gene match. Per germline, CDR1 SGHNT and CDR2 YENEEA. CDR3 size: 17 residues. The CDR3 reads CASSHEREGVTGQTQYF. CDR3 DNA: TGTGCCAGCAGCCATGAGCGGGAGGGCGTCACGGGTCAAACGCAGTATTTT.